The T cell receptor (beta chain) under discussion was sequenced for a study of coeliac disease. TCRdb's table, derived via immunoSEQ multiplex PCR, lists solely in-frame clones and lacks some. Among 3,500 or so clones listed, approximately 75% were seen once. Regarding the study as a whole: Intraepithelial and lamina propria fractions were not highly pure. In active celiac disease, intraepithelial and lamina propria TRB and TRG repertoires were less clonal than controls.

Regarding this clone: As yet, its antigen is unknown.

This clonotype was sampled from an elderly man without celiac disease. Sequenced: lymphocytes from the gut lamina propria.

The CDR3 sequence: CSTTQGDEQYV. Here the CDR3 DNA reads TGCAGTACCACACAGGGGGACGAGCAGTACGTC. The J gene is TRBJ2-7, the V gene TRBV20-1, with TRBD1 identical over 8 bases. V shed 8 bases, J shed 5 bases, and the junction held 5 bases outside the gene matches. Germline CDR1 is DFQATT and CDR2 is SNEGSKA (reference sequence). The CDR3 runs 11 residues.